In its sample, the clone carrying this T cell receptor (beta chain) was seen many times. Its specificity is not known. The data originate from a study of T cells in Graves' hyperthyroidism and ophthalmopathy. Overall study context: Staff took peripheral blood when the initial diagnosis was made, before any treatment began.

The CDR3 regions of TCR beta were amplified from RNA transcripts. The HTBI primer set was used in a first-round RT-PCR of the TCR CDR3. Each CDR3 protein gets one entry after TCRdb re-called the multiplex PCR reads with MiXCR. The sample contains about 770,000 distinct CDR3 sequences, 18% of which appear only once. Points from the study as a whole: Ophthalmopathy was told apart from stable hyperthyroidism by a 13 V-J model.

This clonotype was obtained from a woman between 45 and 65 years old with Graves' hyperthyroidism that later progressed to Graves' ophthalmopathy. The sample was blood.

The CDR3 sequence is CSAQSNQPQHF. CDR3 DNA: TGCAGTGCGCAGTCGAATCAGCCCCAGCATTTT. The chain couples TRBV20-1 to TRBJ1-5; D gene unclear. The CDR3 totals 11 residues. Germline V CDR1 and CDR2: DFQATT, SNEGSKA (reference sequence). V was trimmed by 6 bases and J by 4 bases, leaving 7 bases between them.